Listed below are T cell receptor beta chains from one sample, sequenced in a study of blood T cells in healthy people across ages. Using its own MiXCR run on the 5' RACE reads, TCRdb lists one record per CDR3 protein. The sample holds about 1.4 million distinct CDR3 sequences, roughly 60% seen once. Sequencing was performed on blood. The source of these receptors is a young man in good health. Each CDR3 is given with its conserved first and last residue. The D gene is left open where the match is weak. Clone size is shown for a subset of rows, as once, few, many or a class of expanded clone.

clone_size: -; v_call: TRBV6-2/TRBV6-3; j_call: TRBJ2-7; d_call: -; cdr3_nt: TGTGCCAGCAGTTACGCTGCGCGTTGCGAGCAGTACTTC; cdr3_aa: CASSYAARCEQYF
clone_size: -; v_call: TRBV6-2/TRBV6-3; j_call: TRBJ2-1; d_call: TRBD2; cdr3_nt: TGTGCCAGCAGACCTATAGCGGGGGGATACAATGAGCAGTTCTTC; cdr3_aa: CASRPIAGGYNEQFF
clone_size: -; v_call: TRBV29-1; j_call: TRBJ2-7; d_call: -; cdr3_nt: TGCAGCGTTGGGGGGCGACAGGCCTACGAGCAGTACTTC; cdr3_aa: CSVGGRQAYEQYF
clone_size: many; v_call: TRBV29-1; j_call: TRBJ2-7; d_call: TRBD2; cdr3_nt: TGCAGCGTTTTGGGGGCTAGCGGGAGTTACGAGCAGTACTTC; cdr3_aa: CSVLGASGSYEQYF
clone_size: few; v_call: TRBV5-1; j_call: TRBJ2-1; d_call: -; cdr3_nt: TGCGCCAGCAGCTGGACACCACAGGGCAGAGATTTCAATGAGCAGTTCTTC; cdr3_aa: CASSWTPQGRDFNEQFF
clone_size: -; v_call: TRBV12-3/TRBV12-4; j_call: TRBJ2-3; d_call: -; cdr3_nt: TGTGCCAGCAGTTTGGGGCAGGCTGGTTGGGCGGTTGATACGCAGTATTTT; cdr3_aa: CASSLGQAGWAVDTQYF
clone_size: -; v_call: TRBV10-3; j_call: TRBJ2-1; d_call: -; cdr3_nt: TGTGCCATCAGTGAGGTTAATCGGAATGAGCAGTTCTTC; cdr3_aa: CAISEVNRNEQFF
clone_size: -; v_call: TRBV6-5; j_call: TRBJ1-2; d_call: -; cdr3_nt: TGTGCCAGCAGCGACCCAGAGGGGGGCAGTGGCTACACCTTC; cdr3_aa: CASSDPEGGSGYTF
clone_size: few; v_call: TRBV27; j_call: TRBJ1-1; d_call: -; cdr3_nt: TGTGCCAGCCTCTCAGGGGCGGGGAACACTGAAGCTTTCTTT; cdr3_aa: CASLSGAGNTEAFF
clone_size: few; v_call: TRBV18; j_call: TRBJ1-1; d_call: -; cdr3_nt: TGTGCCAGCTCACCTACCTCGGAGGGAGCCACTGAAGCTTTCTTT; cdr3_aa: CASSPTSEGATEAFF
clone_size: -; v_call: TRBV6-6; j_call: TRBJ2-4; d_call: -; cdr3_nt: TGTGCCAGCAGGGGAATTTCGATGGCAGAGGAGTACTTC; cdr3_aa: CASRGISMAEEYF
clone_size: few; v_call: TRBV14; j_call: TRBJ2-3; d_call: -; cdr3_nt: TGTGCCAGCGGGGGTGCTAGCACAGATACGCAGTATTTT; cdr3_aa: CASGGASTDTQYF
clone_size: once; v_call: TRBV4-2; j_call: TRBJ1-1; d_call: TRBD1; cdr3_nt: TGTGCCAGCAGCCAAGATTACTTGCGGACAGGCCCGAACACTGAAGCTTTCTTT; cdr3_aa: CASSQDYLRTGPNTEAFF
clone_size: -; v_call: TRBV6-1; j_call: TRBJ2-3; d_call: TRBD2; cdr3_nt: TGTGCCAGCAGTGCCTTGACTAGCGGGAGTACAGATACGCAGTATTTT; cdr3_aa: CASSALTSGSTDTQYF
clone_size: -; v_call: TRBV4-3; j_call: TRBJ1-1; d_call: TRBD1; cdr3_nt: TGCGCCAGCAGCCGAGATGACAGGGCGAACACTGAAGCTTTCTTT; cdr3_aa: CASSRDDRANTEAFF
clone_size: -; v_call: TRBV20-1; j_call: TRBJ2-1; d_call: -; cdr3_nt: TGCAGTGCTAGAGATCTAATAACGGGGGTGGGCAATGAGCAGTTCTTC; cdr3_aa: CSARDLITGVGNEQFF
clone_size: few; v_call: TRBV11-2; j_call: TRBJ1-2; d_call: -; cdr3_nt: TGTGCCAGCAGCTTAGATGAAGGGAGAGGCTACACCTTC; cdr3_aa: CASSLDEGRGYTF
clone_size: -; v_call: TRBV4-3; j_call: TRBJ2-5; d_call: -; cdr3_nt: TGCGCCAGCAGCCAAGCGCCGTGGAAAGAGACCCAGTACTTC; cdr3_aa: CASSQAPWKETQYF
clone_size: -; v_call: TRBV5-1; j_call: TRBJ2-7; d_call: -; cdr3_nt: TGCGCCAAGACGGACACAACAATCTCCTACGAGCAGTACTTC; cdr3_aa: CAKTDTTISYEQYF
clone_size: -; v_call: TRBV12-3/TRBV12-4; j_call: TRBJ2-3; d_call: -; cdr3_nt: TGTGCCAGCTACGTGGGGGGCACAGATACGCAGTATTTT; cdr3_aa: CASYVGGTDTQYF
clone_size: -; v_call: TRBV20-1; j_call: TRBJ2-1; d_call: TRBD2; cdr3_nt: TGCAGTGCTGGCGGGAGTTGGGCCCATGAGCAGTTCTTC; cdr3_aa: CSAGGSWAHEQFF
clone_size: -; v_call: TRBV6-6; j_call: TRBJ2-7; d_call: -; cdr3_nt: TGTGCCAGCAGTGACTCGATCCCCGACTACGAGCAGTACTTC; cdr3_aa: CASSDSIPDYEQYF
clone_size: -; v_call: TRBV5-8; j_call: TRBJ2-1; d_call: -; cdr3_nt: TGTGCCAGCAGCTTGGGGGGACCACCCTACAATGAGCAGTTCTTC; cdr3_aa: CASSLGGPPYNEQFF
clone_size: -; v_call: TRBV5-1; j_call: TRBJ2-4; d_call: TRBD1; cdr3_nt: TGCGCCAGCAGCCTTCGGACAGGGGGTAACATTCAGTACTTC; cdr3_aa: CASSLRTGGNIQYF
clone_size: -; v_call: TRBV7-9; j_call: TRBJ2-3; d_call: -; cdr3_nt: TGTGCCAGCAGCTTAGGGGCGCAGGGGATAGTGACAGATACGCAGTATTTT; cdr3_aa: CASSLGAQGIVTDTQYF
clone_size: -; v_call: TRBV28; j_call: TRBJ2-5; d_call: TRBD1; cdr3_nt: TGTGCCAGCGTTAACCGGGGGGACAGGGGGCGGGAGACCCAGTACTTC; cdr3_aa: CASVNRGDRGRETQYF
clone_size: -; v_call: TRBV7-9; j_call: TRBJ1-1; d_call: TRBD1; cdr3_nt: TGTGCCAGCAGCCCGACAGGGTTTGAAGCTTTCTTT; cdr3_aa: CASSPTGFEAFF
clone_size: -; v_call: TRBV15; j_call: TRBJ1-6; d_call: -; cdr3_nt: TGTGCCACCAGTTCGGCCTTGAATTCACCCCTCCACTTT; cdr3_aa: CATSSALNSPLHF
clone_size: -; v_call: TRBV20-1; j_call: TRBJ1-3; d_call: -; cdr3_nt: TGCAGTGCTAGAGACCTACATGACTCTGGAAACACCATATATTTT; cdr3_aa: CSARDLHDSGNTIYF
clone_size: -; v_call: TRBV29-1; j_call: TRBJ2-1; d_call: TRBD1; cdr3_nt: TGCAGCGTCGCGGAGGGGACAGGGGCGGGGGACTACAATGAGCAGTTCTTC; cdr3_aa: CSVAEGTGAGDYNEQFF
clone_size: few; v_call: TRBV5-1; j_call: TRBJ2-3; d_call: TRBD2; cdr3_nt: TGCGCCAGCAGCTTGAACGGGGGGAATACAGATACGCAGTATTTT; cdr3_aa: CASSLNGGNTDTQYF
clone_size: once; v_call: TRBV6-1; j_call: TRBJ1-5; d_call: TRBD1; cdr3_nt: TGTGCCAGCAGTGACCCGGGACAGAGCAATCAGCCCCCGCATTTT; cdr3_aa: CASSDPGQSNQPPHF
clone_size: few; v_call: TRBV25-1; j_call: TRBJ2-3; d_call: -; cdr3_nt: TGTGCCAGCAGAGGCATCAGGGAGCCCACAGATACGCAGTATTTT; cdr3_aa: CASRGIREPTDTQYF
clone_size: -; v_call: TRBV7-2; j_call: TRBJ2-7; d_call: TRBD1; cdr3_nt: TGTGCCAGCAGTTCCCCCGACAGGGCATCCTACGAGCAGTACTTC; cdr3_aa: CASSSPDRASYEQYF
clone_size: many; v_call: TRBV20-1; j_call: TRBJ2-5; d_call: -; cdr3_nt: TGCAGTGCTAGAGAGGGGCGCCTTGGGAGTATAGAGGGGACCCAGTACTTC; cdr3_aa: CSAREGRLGSIEGTQYF
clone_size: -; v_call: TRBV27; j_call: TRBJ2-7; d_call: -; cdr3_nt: TGTGCCAGCAGTAAGAGTTACTCCAATGAGCAGTACTTC; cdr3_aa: CASSKSYSNEQYF
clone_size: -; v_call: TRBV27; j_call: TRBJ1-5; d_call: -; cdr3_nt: TGTGCCAGCAGCGTTGCGGGGGTTGAACAGCCCCAGCATTTT; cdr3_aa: CASSVAGVEQPQHF
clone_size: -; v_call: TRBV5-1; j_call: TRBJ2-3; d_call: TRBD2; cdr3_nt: TGCGCCAGCAGCACGGGACTAGCGGGAGTGAACACAGATACGCAGTATTTT; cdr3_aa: CASSTGLAGVNTDTQYF
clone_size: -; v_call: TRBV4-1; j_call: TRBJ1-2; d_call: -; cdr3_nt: TGCGCCAGCAGCCAGCCCGGGACCCGCTATGGCTACACCTTC; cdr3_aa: CASSQPGTRYGYTF
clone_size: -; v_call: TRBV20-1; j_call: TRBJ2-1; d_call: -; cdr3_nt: TGCAGTGCTAGAGACCAATGGCTAAACAATGAGCAGTTCTTC; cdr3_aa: CSARDQWLNNEQFF
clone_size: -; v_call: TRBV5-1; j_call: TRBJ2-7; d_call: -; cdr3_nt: TGCGCCAGCATCTTTTCCGGTGTCGACAGAAGCTACGAGCAGTACTTC; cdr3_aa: CASIFSGVDRSYEQYF
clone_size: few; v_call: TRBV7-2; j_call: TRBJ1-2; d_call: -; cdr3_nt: TGTGCCAGCAGCCAGCGGGGGGGCCAATCATCCTATGGCTACACCTTC; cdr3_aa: CASSQRGGQSSYGYTF